This record looks at one TCR beta chain sequence and its context. The sample comes from a study of blood T cell repertoires in COVID-19. This table comes from immunoSEQ multiplex PCR, and its TCRdb copy is limited to in-frame clones, with some not included. The sample shows approximately 50,000 clones, 87% of them seen only once. The CDR3 runs to 11 residues. Germline CDR1 SGHAT, CDR2 FQNNGV. The ends were cut back, 2 bases at V and 8 bases at J, with 6 bases in the middle. The source material was peripheral blood. This clonotype was obtained from a man in his fifties or sixties with active COVID-19. The genes are TRBV11-2 and TRBJ1-2; D ambiguous. CDR3 region: CASSLSRGYTF. CDR3 nucleotide sequence: TGTGCCAGCAGCTTATCTAGAGGCTACACCTTC.